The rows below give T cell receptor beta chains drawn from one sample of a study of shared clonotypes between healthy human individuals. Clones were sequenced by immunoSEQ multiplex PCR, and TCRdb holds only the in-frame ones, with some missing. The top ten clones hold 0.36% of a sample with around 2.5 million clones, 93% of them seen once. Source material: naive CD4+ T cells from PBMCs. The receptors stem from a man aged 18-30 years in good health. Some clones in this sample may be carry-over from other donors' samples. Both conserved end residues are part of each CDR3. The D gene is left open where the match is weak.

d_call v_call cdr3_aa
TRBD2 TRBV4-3 CASSRYPSWTSGTSTDTQYF
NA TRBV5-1 CASSLAASNSGEQFF
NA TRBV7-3 CASSPRQGTYEQYF
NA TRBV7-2 CASGRDTQRSSYEQYF
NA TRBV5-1 CASSLPGQETQYF
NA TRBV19 CASIVETYEQYF
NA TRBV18 CASSPLKANTEAFF
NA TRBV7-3 CASKRGPTDTQYF
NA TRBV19 CASSIDLWGATNEKLFF
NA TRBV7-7 CASSPPRAGSVYEQYF
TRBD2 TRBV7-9 CASSPRGGLETQYF
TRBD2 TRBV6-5 CASSYGSAGGYNEQFF
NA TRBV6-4 CASRTGGNTGELFF
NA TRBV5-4 CASSLVGGTGELFF
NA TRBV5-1 CASSLPSASGTDTQYF
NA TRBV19 CASTHTGGTEAFF
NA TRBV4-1 CATSIGTATNEKLFF
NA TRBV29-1 CSVEMASYYNEQFF
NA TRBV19 CASSIDSPGRYQPQHF
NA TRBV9 CASSVAYGRVETQYF
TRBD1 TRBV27 CASSLRLGTGSSYEQYF
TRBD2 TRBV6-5 CASSRGGSTDTQYF
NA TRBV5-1 CASSFWAGANTEAFF
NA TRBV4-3 CASSQGINWDTEAFF
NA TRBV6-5 CASSRGSTTDTQYF
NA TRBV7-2 CASSTGLPQYF
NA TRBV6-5 CASSQGRGNQPQHF
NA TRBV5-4 CASSFPGLANTGELFF
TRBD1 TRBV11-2 CASREYRDRGSEAFF
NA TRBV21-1 CASSKGGTGLNTEAFF